This T cell receptor (beta chain) appears in the sequencing data of a study of OX40 agonist ivuxolimab in advanced cancers. Study-level results: Some nonresponders additionally presented with little normalized T-cell clonal expansion. The antigen specificity of the peripheral T cells (those that were expanded) was not determined.

There are 15 residues in the CDR3. V lost 2 bases and J lost 6; bases outside the gene matches: 5. Germline CDR1 SGHVS, CDR2 FQNEAQ. Assay: immunoSEQ multiplex PCR; the TCRdb copy retains only in-frame clones and omits some. Among tens of thousands of clones listed, just under 95% were seen once. Of note for this clone: Its specificity is unknown.

The specimen comprised CD4+ or CD8+ T cells sorted from blood, sampled in a trial of the OX40 agonist ivuxolimab. This sequence originates from an adult with an advanced solid tumor such as melanoma, head and neck, liver or kidney cancer. The V and J genes are TRBV7-8 and TRBJ1-5; 9 bases agree with TRBD1. The CDR3 DNA sequence: TGTGCCAGCAGCTTATCGGGACAGGGCATTCAGCCCCAGCATTTT. Translation: CASSLSGQGIQPQHF.